One T cell receptor beta chain is described in this entry. The data were obtained in a study of shared clonotypes between healthy human individuals. Terminally differentiated effector memory CD45RA+ cells were excluded by CCR7 positive selection of CD45RO-negative cells. Caucasian adults residing in Nashville, Tennessee made up all the donors. The CDR3 runs 15 residues. The V end was cut by 5 bases, the J end by 8 bases, with 21 bases between. The germline CDR1 and CDR2 sequences are MNHEY and SMNVEV (reference sequence). Assay runs were performed at deep level. Each subset's genomic DNA was shared equally among a number of immunoSEQ plates. Template for every sorted-subset replicate PCR totaled about 200 ng DNA, 30,000 to 35,000 T cell genomes. Generated by immunoSEQ multiplex PCR, the TCRdb table keeps only in-frame clones and is missing some. The repertoire holds around 560,000 clones, 90% to 95% seen once, with approximately 0.12% in the top ten.

The chain employs TRBV27 and TRBJ1-2; D is undetermined. Sequenced material: naive CD8+ T cells sorted from blood. The receptor comes from a woman aged 30 to 39 in good health. The CDR3 nucleotides read TGTGCCAGCAGTCCCACGGACTTTCCGAATTCGGGCTACACCTTC. Translated: CASSPTDFPNSGYTF.